This passage covers 28 T cell receptor beta chains from one sample sequenced in a study of blood T cell repertoires in COVID-19 (dated by TCRdb to the early 2020s). Library method: the immunoSEQ multiplex PCR assay. The source is immuneACCESS, and TCRdb retained only in-frame sequences with V and J called. Part of the clones is not carried over; for the studies checked, unresolved V genes explain less than half of this, and the remainder is unexplained. This sample has around 250,000 clones in its table, and roughly 84% of those were observed once. Roughly 1.4% of the sample is taken by the ten largest. The material sequenced was peripheral blood. These receptors were obtained from a woman aged 40 to 50 who had recovered from COVID-19.

The chain has TRBV2 and TRBJ2-6; D is unresolved. The CDR3 totals 16 residues. Germline values: CDR1 SNHLY, CDR2 FYNNEI. The V and J ends lost 3 bases and 0 bases respectively, with 9 bases between them. The CDR3 coding sequence is TGTGCCAGCAGTGATCTTCTTTCCTCTGGGGCCAACGTCCTGACTTTC. It is translated as CASSDLLSSGANVLTF.

In its sample, this clone was seen once. The V call is TRBV13, the J call TRBJ1-1; D uncertain. Germline V gene sequence: CDR1 PRHDT, CDR2 FYEKMQ (reference sequence). V was clipped by 2 bases and J by 4 bases, with 17 bases between them. The CDR3 has 16 amino acids. The CDR3: CASSLKGRQVLTEAFF. CDR3 nucleotide sequence: TGTGCCAGCAGCTTAAAAGGTCGGCAGGTACTCACTGAAGCTTTCTTT.

The chain employs TRBV11-2 and TRBJ2-5; tentatively, D is TRBD1 (6 bases). Germline assignment: CDR1 SGHAT and CDR2 FQNNGV. CDR3 length: 16 amino acids. The V end was cut by 4 bases, the J end by 2 bases, with 17 bases between. CDR3 region: CASSSPTTGIQETQYF. The CDR3 DNA is TGTGCCAGCAGCTCCCCCACGACAGGAATTCAAGAGACCCAGTACTTC.

This clone is a singleton in its sample. This chain connects TRBV7-9 to TRBJ2-1; TRBD1 is a possible D gene (5 bases). The germline V and J ends were trimmed by 5 bases and 15 bases, with 17 bases remaining between them. Germline V gene data show CDR1 as SEHNR and CDR2 as FQNEAQ (reference sequence). The length of the CDR3 is 12 residues. The CDR3, as DNA: TGTGCCAGCAGCGGCCAGGGCAGGCTGGTGTTCTTC. It yields the protein CASSGQGRLVFF.

The chain joins TRBV3-1 (or the pseudogene TRBV3-2) to TRBJ1-2; 7 bases are a match to TRBD1. Germline-derived CDR1 and CDR2 are LGHDT and YNNKEL (reference sequence). With 1 base clipped from V and 3 bases from J, the junction kept 2 bases outside the gene matches. This CDR3 contains 14 residues. Here the CDR3 reads CASSQVTGDYGYTF. The CDR3 DNA reads as TGTGCCAGCAGCCAAGTTACAGGGGACTATGGCTACACCTTC.

The chain has TRBV2 and TRBJ2-3; possibly TRBD2 for D (6 bases). CDR1 and CDR2 from the germline V gene are SNHLY and FYNNEI. This CDR3 has 16 residues. The ends were cut back, 10 bases at V and 2 bases at J, with 22 bases in the middle. Here the CDR3 DNA reads TGTGCCACTGGGTCCCCGTCAGGGAGGCTCACAGATACGCAGTATTTT. Translation gives CATGSPSGRLTDTQYF.

The V gene is TRBV6-6, the J gene TRBJ2-1, with D tentatively TRBD2 (5 bases). V lost 7 bases and J 9 bases, leaving 19 bases between the germline ends. The CDR3 has 14 residues. CDR1 and CDR2 from the germline V gene are MNHNY and SVGAGI (reference sequence). This CDR3 is CASTPASGPSEQFF. The CDR3 region has the DNA TGTGCCAGCACTCCGGCAAGCGGTCCGAGTGAGCAGTTCTTC.

J is TRBJ2-2 and V is TRBV25-1; D is unresolved. V lost 3 bases and J 2 bases, leaving 4 bases between the germline ends. The CDR3 spans 13 residues. Germline CDR1 is MGHDK and CDR2 is SYGVNS. The CDR3 DNA sequence: TGTGCCAGCAGTGATCCTAACACCGGGGAGCTGTTTTTT. Protein sequence: CASSDPNTGELFF.

The rearrangement links TRBV11-3 to TRBJ2-2, with a possible D match to TRBD2 (7 bases). From germline, CDR1 is SGHNT and CDR2 YENEEA. The length of the CDR3 is 18 residues. Trimming took 5 bases from V and 5 from J, leaving 24 bases between them. In nucleotides, the CDR3 is TGTGCCAGCAGCCACCCGACAGTCGGGGGGCTGGAGACCGGGGAGCTGTTTTTT. This encodes CASSHPTVGGLETGELFF.

The chain combines TRBV30 with TRBJ2-7; D is undetermined. Germline-derived CDR1 and CDR2 are GTSNPN and SVGIG (reference sequence). Trimming cost V 4 bases and J 0 bases, with 4 bases left between them. CDR3 length equals 11 residues. The CDR3 DNA sequence: TGTGCCTGGACCAGCTCCTACGAGCAGTACTTC. Translation: CAWTSSYEQYF.

The chain employs TRBV4-1 and TRBJ1-2; possible D gene TRBD1, 5 bases. Germline CDR1 reads MGHRA; CDR2 reads YSYEKL. The CDR3 runs to 17 residues. The germline V and J ends were trimmed by 3 bases and 0 bases, with 17 bases remaining between them. Here the CDR3 DNA reads TGCGCCAGCAGCCACGGAGGGGTCGGGGAACCTAACTATGGCTACACCTTC. Protein product: CASSHGGVGEPNYGYTF.

The V gene is TRBV5-5, the J gene TRBJ1-5; TRBD1 is a possible D gene (5 bases). The CDR3 extends over 15 amino acids. The V gene's germline CDR1 is SGHKS and CDR2 YYEKEE (reference sequence). Trimming removed 1 base at V and 1 base at J, with 9 bases between. CDR3 DNA sequence: TGTGCCAGCAGCTTGCTGGCAGGGAGCAATCAGCCCCAGCATTTT. Residues: CASSLLAGSNQPQHF.

This chain connects TRBV19 to TRBJ1-2, with TRBD1 matching over 8 bases. CDR3 length: 14 residues. V lost 7 bases to trimming and J lost 8 bases; unmatched junction nucleotides: 12. CDR1 is LNHDA and CDR2 is SQIVND in the germline V gene (reference sequence). CDR3 sequence (DNA): TGTGCCAGTACCGGACAGGGCCGAAGTGGGGGCTACACCTTC. It is translated as CASTGQGRSGGYTF.

The chain carries TRBV6-5 and TRBJ1-5; D is possibly TRBD1 (5 bases). CDR3 length equals 13 residues. V shed 2 bases and J shed 7 bases, with 9 bases lying between them. The V gene's germline CDR1 is MNHEY and CDR2 SVGAGI. CDR3 sequence: CASSYMGGQPQHF. The CDR3 DNA sequence: TGTGCCAGCAGTTACATGGGGGGACAGCCCCAGCATTTT.

This clone showed up just once. V gene TRBV10-3 combines with J gene TRBJ1-2; 9 nucleotides match TRBD1. The trim removed 2 bases at V and 5 bases at J, leaving 6 bases unmatched. The CDR3 sequence is 15 residues long. Germline lookup yields CDR1 ENHRY and CDR2 SYGVKD. CDR3 DNA sequence: TGTGCCATCAGTGAGGAAGGGACAGGGATTTATGGCTACACCTTC. It specifies CAISEEGTGIYGYTF.

The chain combines TRBV5-1 with TRBJ1-4; D is unresolved. The CDR3 has 14 residues. V was clipped by 0 bases and J by 6 bases, with 9 bases between them. The germline V gene has CDR1 SGHRS and CDR2 YFSETQ. CDR3 DNA sequence: TGCGCCAGCAGCTTGGACCCCACGGATGAAAAACTGTTTTTT. Amino acid sequence: CASSLDPTDEKLFF.

The CDR3 loop reads CASSFLSGYEQYF. The CDR3 DNA sequence: TGTGCCAGCAGTTTCCTTTCGGGTTACGAGCAGTACTTC. The V call is TRBV28, the J call TRBJ2-7; D gene ambiguous. Germline V gives CDR1 MDHEN, CDR2 SYDVKM. Trimming cost V 3 bases and J 4 bases, with 10 bases left between them. The CDR3 totals 13 residues.

This clone was recorded many times. The V gene is TRBV6-1, the J gene TRBJ1-1; weak D call: TRBD1 (5 bases). The length of the CDR3 is 13 residues. Trimming shortened V by 2 bases and J by 5 bases, and 9 bases separated the two germline ends. CDR1 and CDR2 (germline): MNHNS, SASEGT. The DNA for the CDR3 is TGTGCCAGCAGTGAAAATTACAGGACTGAAGCTTTCTTT. This codes for CASSENYRTEAFF.

The gene calls are TRBV11-2 and TRBJ2-5; 8 bases match TRBD1. Germline loops: CDR1 SGHAT, CDR2 FQNNGV. The CDR3 consists of 15 residues. Trimming removed 1 base from V and 5 bases from J; junction bases left unmatched: 6. CDR3 region: CASSLGPRQGETQYF. The CDR3 DNA reads as TGTGCCAGCAGCTTAGGCCCCCGACAGGGGGAGACCCAGTACTTC.

The rearrangement joins TRBV19 to TRBJ1-1; D is undetermined. CDR1 is LNHDA and CDR2 is SQIVND in the germline V gene (reference sequence). The CDR3 consists of 12 residues. Trimming pared 4 bases from V and 4 bases from J, leaving 7 bases between. The DNA for the CDR3 is TGTGCCAGTAGTACCCGGGGCACTGAAGCTTTCTTT. It codes for CASSTRGTEAFF.

This chain joins TRBV3-1 (or the pseudogene TRBV3-2) and TRBJ1-4; D is ambiguous. This CDR3 contains 14 residues. Germline loops: CDR1 LGHDT, CDR2 YNNKEL (reference sequence). The V end was cut by 1 base, the J end by 0 bases, with 3 bases between. The CDR3 is CASSQAATNEKLFF. Here the CDR3 DNA reads TGTGCCAGCAGCCAAGCTGCAACTAATGAAAAACTGTTTTTT.

The chain combines TRBV9 with TRBJ1-2; 9 nucleotides line up with TRBD1. Germline V lookup: CDR1 SGDLS, CDR2 YYNGEE. CDR3 size: 15 residues. J was trimmed by 3 bases and V by 3 bases; bases with no gene match: 6. The CDR3 region is CASSEGDRAYYGYTF. The CDR3 nucleotides read TGTGCCAGCAGCGAGGGGGACAGGGCCTACTATGGCTACACCTTC.

The chain carries TRBV28 and TRBJ1-2; D possibly corresponds to TRBD1 (5 bases). The CDR3 has 14 residues. The V end was cut by 5 bases, the J end by 6 bases, with 16 bases between. The V gene's germline CDR1 is MDHEN and CDR2 SYDVKM. The CDR3 bases are TGTGCCAGCAGTACAGGACTCCGCGGGAATGGCTACACCTTC. Protein: CASSTGLRGNGYTF.

This clone has a handful of counts. V is TRBV4-1 and J is TRBJ1-1, with 9 bases identical to TRBD1. The ends lost 2 bases at V and 3 bases at J; junction bases unmatched: 7. Germline V lookup: CDR1 MGHRA, CDR2 YSYEKL. The CDR3 is 16 residues long. CDR3 sequence: CASSQPRGQGDTEAFF. The CDR3 region has the DNA TGCGCCAGCAGCCAACCGAGGGGACAGGGCGACACTGAAGCTTTCTTT.

The chain recombines TRBV5-4 with TRBJ2-7, with 10 positions matching TRBD1. CDR3 size: 15 residues. Germline lookup yields CDR1 SGHNT and CDR2 YYREEE (reference sequence). V lost 3 bases and J lost 2; bases outside the gene matches: 5. The CDR3 DNA is TGTGCCAGCAGCTCACCGGGACAGGGGACCTACGAGCAGTACTTC. Amino acid sequence: CASSSPGQGTYEQYF.

The chain is built from TRBV7-9 and TRBJ2-3; no clear D gene. This CDR3 has 12 residues. CDR1 and CDR2 (germline): SEHNR, FQNEAQ (reference sequence). Trimming took 4 bases from V and 4 from J, leaving 6 bases between them. This CDR3 reads CASSSGADTQYF. The CDR3 coding sequence is TGTGCCAGCAGCTCCGGAGCAGATACGCAGTATTTT.

V usage is TRBV18 and J usage is TRBJ2-1, with 9 nucleotides matching TRBD2. The germline CDR1 and CDR2 sequences are KGHSH and LQKENI. The CDR3 is 17 amino acids. Trimming at V came to 1 base and at J to 2 bases, leaving 6 bases not matched to a gene. CDR3 residues: CASSPLTSGFAYNEQFF. As DNA, the CDR3 is TGTGCCAGCTCACCACTAACTAGCGGGTTTGCCTACAATGAGCAGTTCTTC.

The chain uses TRBV29-1 and TRBJ1-1; D unresolved. CDR1 is SQVTM and CDR2 is ANQGSEA in the germline V gene. This CDR3 is built from 10 residues. The V and J ends lost 2 bases and 12 bases respectively, with 10 bases between them. The CDR3 DNA is TGCAGCGTTGAAATGTGGAGATCTTTCTTT. Translated: CSVEMWRSFF.